This T cell receptor (beta chain) emerged from a study of T-cell reconstitution after alpha-beta-depleted transplantation in children. V was clipped by 3 bases and J by 7 bases, with 5 bases between them. CDR1 is KGHDR and CDR2 is SFDVKD in the germline V gene. The CDR3 consists of 11 residues. This clonotype was counted many times. A TCRbeta library incorporating unique molecular identifiers was prepared. Using its own MiXCR run on the PCR reads, TCRdb lists one record per CDR3 protein. This sample has 200,000 to 300,000 distinct CDR3 sequences, with around 12% found just once. V is TRBV24-1 and J is TRBJ2-5; D not certain. Sequencing was performed on PBMCs from the stem cell graft donor, taken from the stem cell graft. The clonotype comes from a human donor who donated a stem cell graft to a child with acute lymphoblastic leukemia. CDR3 sequence reads: CATSDGWTQYF. CDR3 DNA: TGTGCCACCAGTGATGGATGGACCCAGTACTTC.